This T cell receptor beta chain was obtained from a study of memory CD4+ T cells and cytomegalovirus serostatus. CDR3 length: 16 residues. From germline, CDR1 is SNHLY and CDR2 FYNNEI. Trimming left V 8 bases short and J 7 bases short, with 26 bases between. The sort gate was single viable CD3+CD4+CD8-CD45RO+ cells for memory CD4+ T cells. Repertoires were generated with immunoSEQ multiplex PCR, while TCRdb's copy carries only in-frame clones and drops some. The sample records tens of thousands of clones, 70% to 80% being singletons. Source material: memory CD4+ T cells from blood. V gene TRBV2 combines with J gene TRBJ1-2; TRBD1 might be the D (5 bases). This TCR derives from an adult in good health and CMV-seronegative. CDR3 sequence reads: CASHSPDSLGGFGYTF. CDR3 nucleotide sequence: TGTGCCAGCCATAGTCCAGACAGTTTGGGGGGATTTGGCTACACCTTC.